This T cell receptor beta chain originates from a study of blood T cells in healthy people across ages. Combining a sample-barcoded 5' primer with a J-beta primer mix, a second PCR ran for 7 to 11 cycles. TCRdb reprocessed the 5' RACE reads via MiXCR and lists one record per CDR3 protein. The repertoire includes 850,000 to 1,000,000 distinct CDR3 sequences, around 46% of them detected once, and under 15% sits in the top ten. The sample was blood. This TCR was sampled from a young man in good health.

CDR3 protein: CASSPSSGGSYNEQFF. CDR3 nucleotides: TGTGCCAGCAGTCCCTCTAGCGGGGGCTCCTACAATGAGCAGTTCTTC. This chain connects TRBV6-5 to TRBJ2-1; TRBD2 matches at 10 bases. This CDR3 contains 16 residues. The V gene end was trimmed by 5 bases and the J gene end by 0 bases; junction bases not matched to a gene: 4. Germline assignment: CDR1 MNHEY and CDR2 SVGAGI.